This TCR beta chain comes out of a study of PD-1 blockade in classical Hodgkin lymphoma. V lost 1 base, J lost 8 bases, and 6 bases lay in between. The germline CDR1 and CDR2 sequences are MGHRA and YSYEKL. This CDR3 has 12 residues. TCRdb keeps only in-frame clones here, not all; method: immunoSEQ multiplex PCR. Of roughly 5,400 clones listed, 70% to 90% are singletons. The time point was: newly diagnosed, previously untreated cHL patient sample. Magnetic negative selection was used to purify CD8+ T cells from thawed PBMCs. The sequenced sample was CD8+ T cells from blood. The receptor was isolated from a human donor with classical Hodgkin lymphoma. This rearrangement joins TRBV4-1 to TRBJ2-1; tentative D call: TRBD2 (5 bases). CDR3 amino acids: CASSQAGDEQFF. The DNA for the CDR3 is TGCGCCAGCAGCCAAGCCGGGGATGAGCAGTTCTTC.